One sample yielded the 18 T cell receptor beta chains listed below, sequenced in a study of blood T cell repertoires in COVID-19. Data came from immunoSEQ multiplex PCR; TCRdb stores just in-frame clones and leaves some out. This sample carries 230,000 or so clones, 89% of them seen once, and the ten largest clones take roughly 4.5%. Material for sequencing was peripheral blood. Every receptor here comes from a woman in her 40s who had recovered from COVID-19.

This rearrangement joins TRBV30 to TRBJ1-4; D perhaps matches TRBD1 (6 bases). This CDR3 region has 14 residues. CDR1 is GTSNPN, CDR2 SVGIG, per germline (reference sequence). Trimming took off 1 base at V and 7 bases at J, with 13 bases between the two ends. In DNA, the CDR3 is TGTGCCTGGAGTGGCTCACAGGGATTTGAAAAACTGTTTTTT. Translating gives CAWSGSQGFEKLFF.

The chain recombines TRBV11-3 with TRBJ1-1; possible D gene TRBD1, 6 bases. Trimming shortened V by 4 bases and J by 4 bases, and 16 bases separated the two germline ends. Germline-derived CDR1 and CDR2 are SGHNT and YENEEA. This CDR3 region has 15 residues. CDR3 sequence: CASSSSTGLGTEAFF. Here the CDR3 DNA reads TGTGCCAGCAGCTCCAGTACAGGGTTGGGCACTGAAGCTTTCTTT.

A single count supports this clone. J is TRBJ2-2 and V is TRBV10-2; 8 bases map to TRBD2. The CDR3 covers 15 residues. The V gene end was trimmed by 2 bases and the J gene end by 1 base; junction bases not matched to a gene: 0. The germline CDR1 and CDR2 sequences are WSHSY and SAAADI. CDR3 protein: CASSELAGNTGELFF. The CDR3 bases are TGCGCCAGCAGTGAGCTAGCGGGGAACACCGGGGAGCTGTTTTTT.

Only a few counts were recorded for this clone. The V call is TRBV5-6, the J call TRBJ2-1; TRBD2 matches at 13 bases. Germline V CDR1 and CDR2: SGHDT, YYEEEE. The ends lost 5 bases at V and 0 bases at J; junction bases unmatched: 5. The CDR3 length is 17 residues. CDR3 DNA: TGTGCCAGCAGAAAACTAGCGGGAGGGGGCTCCTACAATGAGCAGTTCTTC. This encodes CASRKLAGGGSYNEQFF. The whole variable domain, filled in from reference TRBV5-6 and TRBJ2-1, reads DAGVTQSPTHLIKTRGQQVTLRCSPKSGHDTVSWYQQALGQGPQFIFQYYEEEERQRGNFPDRFSGHQFPNYSSELNVNALLLGDSALYLCASRKLAGGGSYNEQFFGPGTRLTVL.

The genes are TRBV6-5 and TRBJ2-2; D is possibly TRBD2 (5 bases). This CDR3 has 13 amino acids. Trimming took off 6 bases at V and 4 bases at J, with 9 bases between the two ends. CDR1 is MNHEY, CDR2 SVGAGI, per germline. CDR3 in amino acids: CASRGRPTGELFF. CDR3 sequence (DNA): TGTGCCAGCAGAGGGAGACCCACCGGGGAGCTGTTTTTT.

V gene TRBV6-5 combines with J gene TRBJ2-1; 7 bases align to TRBD2. The length of the CDR3 is 14 residues. Germline values: CDR1 MNHEY, CDR2 SVGAGI. Unmatched junction bases numbered 8, after V lost 6 bases and J lost 6 bases. The chain's CDR3 is CASSLAGRGNEQFF. As DNA, the CDR3 is TGTGCCAGCAGCTTAGCGGGCCGAGGCAATGAGCAGTTCTTC.

This clone has a handful of counts. CDR3 in amino acids: CASSTGIVGAYNEQFF. CDR3 nucleotide sequence: TGCGCCAGCAGCACCGGGATCGTCGGGGCCTACAATGAGCAGTTCTTC. The V and J genes are TRBV5-1 and TRBJ2-1, with D perhaps TRBD2 (5 bases). V dropped 4 bases and J dropped 2 bases, with 16 bases sitting between them. The V gene's germline CDR1 is SGHRS and CDR2 YFSETQ. The length of the CDR3 is 16 residues.

This clone was detected only once. The genes are TRBV2 and TRBJ2-2, with 7 bases lining up with TRBD1. There are 15 residues in the CDR3. The V gene end was trimmed by 7 bases and the J gene end by 4 bases; junction bases not matched to a gene: 9. CDR1 is SNHLY, CDR2 FYNNEI, per germline. Written as DNA, the CDR3 is TGTGCCAGCACGACAGGGCTTTTCGCCACCGGGGAGCTGTTTTTT. Translation gives CASTTGLFATGELFF.

The chain couples TRBV21-1 to TRBJ2-7; TRBD2, the D gene given by the table, was not confirmed from the DNA. TRBV21-1 is designated a pseudogene. The CDR3 is made up of 14 amino acids. Written as DNA, the CDR3 is TGTGCCAGCAGCAATTGTCTAGCGGACTACGAGCAGTACGTC. Translated: CASSNCLADYEQYV.

The chain joins TRBV30 to TRBJ2-5; tentatively, D is TRBD2 (5 bases). CDR1 is GTSNPN and CDR2 is SVGIG in the germline V gene (reference sequence). This CDR3 region has 12 residues. Trimming stripped 3 bases from V and 5 bases from J, with 10 bases between. CDR3 in amino acids: CAWSSGRETQYF. The CDR3, as DNA: TGTGCCTGGAGCAGCGGACGGGAGACCCAGTACTTC. The full variable domain, in which reference TRBV30 and TRBJ2-5 provide the parts outside the CDR3, is SQTIHQWPATLVQPVGSPLSLECTVEGTSNPNLYWYRQAAGRGLQLLFYSVGIGQISSEVPQNLSASRPQDRQFILSSKKLLLSDSGFYLCAWSSGRETQYFGPGTRLLVL.

The J gene is TRBJ2-7, the V gene TRBV18; 10 nucleotides line up with TRBD1. CDR3 size: 14 residues. V was clipped by 3 bases and J by 6 bases; unmatched bases: 5. CDR1 and CDR2 (germline): KGHSH, LQKENI. CDR3 protein: CASSPPGQGSEQYF. The CDR3 DNA is TGTGCCAGCTCACCGCCGGGACAGGGGTCCGAGCAGTACTTC.

The chain combines TRBV5-1 with TRBJ2-5; D is perhaps TRBD1 (6 bases). CDR1 is SGHRS and CDR2 is YFSETQ in the germline V gene. CDR3 size: 15 residues. V lost 0 bases to trimming and J lost 5 bases, with 14 bases between them. The CDR3 spells CASSLVPGDGETQYF. The CDR3 DNA is TGCGCCAGCAGCTTGGTCCCAGGGGACGGGGAGACCCAGTACTTC.

This clone was seen more than once but under ten times. The chain has TRBV2 and TRBJ2-7, with 8 bases identical to TRBD1. After removal of 3 bases from V and 3 bases from J, the junction contained 4 bases not matched to a gene. Looked up from germline, CDR1 is SNHLY and CDR2 is FYNNEI. This CDR3 comprises 14 residues. In nucleotides, the CDR3 is TGTGCCAGCAGTGATCAGGGGGCTCTCTACGAGCAGTACTTC. It specifies CASSDQGALYEQYF. Combining the CDR3 with reference TRBV2 and TRBJ2-7 gives the whole variable domain EPEVTQTPSHQVTQMGQEVILRCVPISNHLYFYWYRQILGQKVEFLVSFYNNEISEKSEIFDDQFSVERPDGSNFTLKIRSTKLEDSAMYFCASSDQGALYEQYFGPGTRLTVT.

This clone occurred a few times. V usage is TRBV9 and J usage is TRBJ2-2, with D maybe TRBD2 (6 bases). The CDR3 length is 15 residues. Germline loops: CDR1 SGDLS, CDR2 YYNGEE. V lost 4 bases, J lost 3 bases, and 13 bases lay in between. The DNA for the CDR3 is TGTGCCAGCAGCACCCCCGGGACTCACACCGGGGAGCTGTTTTTT. Translation: CASSTPGTHTGELFF.

This clone has only one observation. The chain links TRBV28 to TRBJ2-3, with D maybe TRBD2 (6 bases). Germline V gene sequence: CDR1 MDHEN, CDR2 SYDVKM. The V and J ends lost 7 bases and 2 bases respectively, with 7 bases between them. The length of the CDR3 is 12 residues. As DNA, the CDR3 is TGTGCCAGCACGGGGGTCACAGATACGCAGTATTTT. This translates into CASTGVTDTQYF.

This sequence joins TRBV28 and TRBJ2-7; D may be TRBD2 (6 bases). The ends were cut back, 4 bases at V and 2 bases at J, with 9 bases in the middle. This CDR3 has 13 amino acids. Germline-derived CDR1 and CDR2 are MDHEN and SYDVKM. CDR3 loop: CASSWRVPYEQYF. The CDR3 DNA is TGTGCCAGCAGTTGGAGGGTTCCCTACGAGCAGTACTTC.

This chain links TRBV15 with TRBJ2-7; possible D gene TRBD1, 6 bases. The CDR3 spans 13 residues. Germline CDR1 and CDR2: LNHNV and YYDKDF (reference sequence). Trimming stripped 0 bases from V and 6 bases from J, with 9 bases between. The CDR3: CATSRDQGREQYF. The CDR3 DNA follows: TGTGCCACCAGCAGAGATCAGGGGCGCGAGCAGTACTTC.

The genes are TRBV7-9 and TRBJ2-1, with 9 bases aligning to TRBD2. The germline V gene encodes CDR1 SEHNR and CDR2 FQNEAQ (reference sequence). CDR3 size: 16 residues. J was trimmed by 6 bases and V by 2 bases; bases with no gene match: 8. This CDR3 reads CASSLIAGGTGNEQFF. The CDR3 region has the DNA TGTGCCAGCAGCTTAATTGCGGGGGGGACCGGCAATGAGCAGTTCTTC.